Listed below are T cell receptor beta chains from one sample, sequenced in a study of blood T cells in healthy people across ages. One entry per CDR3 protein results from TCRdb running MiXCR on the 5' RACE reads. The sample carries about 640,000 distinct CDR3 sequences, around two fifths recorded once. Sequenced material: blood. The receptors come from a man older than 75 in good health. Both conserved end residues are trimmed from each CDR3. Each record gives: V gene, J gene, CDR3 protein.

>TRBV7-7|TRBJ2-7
ASSFSVSYEQY
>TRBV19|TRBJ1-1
ASSSRQDKAF
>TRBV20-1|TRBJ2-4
SASISAGGPGAKNIQY
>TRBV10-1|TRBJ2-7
ASSESLGGEQY
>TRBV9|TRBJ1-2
ASSGAGGGYT
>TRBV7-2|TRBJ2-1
ASSLKTSGRFDGQF
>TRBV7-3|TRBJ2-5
ASSIGRRMAQETQY
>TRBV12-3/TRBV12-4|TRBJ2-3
ASSSRTLGGDTQY
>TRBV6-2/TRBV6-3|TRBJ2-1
ASNSSGKHNEQF
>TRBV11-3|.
ASSPRQGFSYNEQY
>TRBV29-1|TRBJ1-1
SVEDLYRGNTEAF
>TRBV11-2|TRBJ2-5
ASRERLASYNEQY
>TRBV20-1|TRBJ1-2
SASPGAHGYT
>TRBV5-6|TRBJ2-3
ASSGRGSDTQY
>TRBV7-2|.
ASSQATGVSNEQY
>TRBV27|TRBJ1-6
ASSLYRALSNSPLH
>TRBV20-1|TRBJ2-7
SAAGHSSDEQY
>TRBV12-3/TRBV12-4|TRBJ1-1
ASRRQSKAEAF
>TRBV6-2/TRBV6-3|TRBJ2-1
ASKRQGASNEQF
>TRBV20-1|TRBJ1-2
STPESRGGYGYT
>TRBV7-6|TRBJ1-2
ASSLAAGVGYT
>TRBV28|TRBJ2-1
ASSLGASGYLTHSSYNEQF
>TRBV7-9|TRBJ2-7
ASSTVASYEQY
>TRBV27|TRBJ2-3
AISDPGQGGADTRY
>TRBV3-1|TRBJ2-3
ASSQQTAGTSTDTQY
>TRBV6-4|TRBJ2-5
ASPQHATQETQY
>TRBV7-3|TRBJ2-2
ASSPTTTTGELF
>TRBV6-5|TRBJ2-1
ASSYSTSGINEQF
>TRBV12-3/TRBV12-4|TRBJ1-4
ASSRDSRYEKLF
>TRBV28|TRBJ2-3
ASKPHDTTDTQY
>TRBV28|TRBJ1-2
ASQTAVLYGYT
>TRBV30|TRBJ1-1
AWTMGQMNTEAF
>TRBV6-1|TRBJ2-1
ASRERQGLRETQF
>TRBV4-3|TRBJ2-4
ASSPTSGGPSAKNIQY
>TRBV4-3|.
ASSQTTPYNEQY
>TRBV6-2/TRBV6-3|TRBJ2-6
ASSRPLKKVLT
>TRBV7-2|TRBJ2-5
ASSPPGLAWQETQY
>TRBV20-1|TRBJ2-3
SAIWGGADTQY
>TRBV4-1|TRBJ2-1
ASSQGRGWDEQF
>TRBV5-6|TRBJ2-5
ASSLALAGGPQETQY
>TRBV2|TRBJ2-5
ASTGLAGLQETQY
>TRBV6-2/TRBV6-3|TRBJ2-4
ASQADRPFKGAKNIQY
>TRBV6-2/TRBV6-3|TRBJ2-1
ASSQTSGSTNEQF
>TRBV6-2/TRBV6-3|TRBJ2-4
ASTHAPKNIQY
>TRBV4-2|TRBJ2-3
ASSTGEIGLAEGSQY
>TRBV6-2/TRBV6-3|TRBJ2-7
ASSPGGQPISYEQY
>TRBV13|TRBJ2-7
ASSLVSGTGGYEQY
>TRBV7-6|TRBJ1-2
ASSPEEGYGYT
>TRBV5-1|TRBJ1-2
ASSLTGADYGYT
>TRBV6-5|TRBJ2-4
ASSSGSGAKNIQY
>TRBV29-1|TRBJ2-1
SGGTSGSRKF
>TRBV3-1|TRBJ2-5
ASSRGQGNNEQY
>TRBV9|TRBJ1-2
ASSVGGGAGYGYT